This T cell receptor beta chain appears in the sequencing data of a study of CD8+CD57+ T cells in acquired aplastic anemia. Turning to the study itself: Mean DNA quantity obtained from sorted CD4+ and CD8+ cells was about 3.2 ug. Among healthy donors, CD4+ cells averaged around 10 million reads. Findings and limits, study-wide: Levels of CD8+ Simpson's diversity were not significantly distinct in patients versus controls. The same twenty-nine CD8+ CDR3 sequences occurred in patients and in controls.

In the case of this clonotype: Its target is not known.

This CDR3 contains 14 residues. Trimming stripped 3 bases from V and 6 bases from J, with 12 bases between. CDR1 is KGHDR, CDR2 SFDVKD, per germline. TCR beta VDJ and CDR3 profiles were obtained from a genomic DNA template. TCRdb itself ran the reads through MiXCR, one entry per CDR3 protein. This table has about 170,000 distinct CDR3 sequences, 50% to 75% appearing once. The source is a human donor in good health. The sequencing sample was made of sorted CD4+, CD8+, or CD8+CD57+ T cells (not recorded which) from PBMCs. The chain combines TRBV24-1 with TRBJ2-3; tentative D call: TRBD1 (6 bases). The CDR3 loop reads CATSDPQGFDTQYF. For the CDR3, the DNA is TGTGCCACCAGTGATCCACAGGGTTTCGATACGCAGTATTTT.